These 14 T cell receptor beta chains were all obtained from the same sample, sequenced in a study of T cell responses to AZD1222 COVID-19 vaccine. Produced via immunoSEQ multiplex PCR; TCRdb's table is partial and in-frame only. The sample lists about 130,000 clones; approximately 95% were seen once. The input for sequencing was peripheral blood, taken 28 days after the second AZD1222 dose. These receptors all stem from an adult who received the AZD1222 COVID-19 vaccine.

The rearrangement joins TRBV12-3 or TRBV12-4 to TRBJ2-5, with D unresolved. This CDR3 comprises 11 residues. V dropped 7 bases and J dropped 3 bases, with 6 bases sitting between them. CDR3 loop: CASKIKETQYF. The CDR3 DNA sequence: TGTGCCAGCAAAATCAAAGAGACCCAGTACTTC.

The CDR3 coding sequence is TGTGCCAGCAGCCCCGGCGGGGGAGGGGGGAATGAGCAGTTCTTC. It encodes CASSPGGGGGNEQFF. This chain links TRBV5-6 with TRBJ2-1, with TRBD2 as a possible D gene (7 bases). The germline gives CDR1 SGHDT, CDR2 YYEEEE. V was trimmed by 4 bases and J by 7 bases, leaving 18 bases between them. CDR3 length: 15 amino acids.

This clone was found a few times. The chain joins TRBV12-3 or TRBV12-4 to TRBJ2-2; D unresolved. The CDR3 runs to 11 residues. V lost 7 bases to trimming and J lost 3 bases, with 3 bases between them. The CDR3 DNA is TGTGCCAGCAAATACACCGGGGAGCTGTTTTTT. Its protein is CASKYTGELFF.

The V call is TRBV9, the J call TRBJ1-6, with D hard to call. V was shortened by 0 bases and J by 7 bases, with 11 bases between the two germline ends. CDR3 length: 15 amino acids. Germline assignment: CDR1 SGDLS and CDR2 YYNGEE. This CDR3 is CASSVGGRPNSPLHF. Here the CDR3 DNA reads TGTGCCAGCAGCGTAGGTGGTCGTCCAAATTCACCCCTCCACTTT. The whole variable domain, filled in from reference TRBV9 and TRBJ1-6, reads DSGVTQTPKHLITATGQRVTLRCSPRSGDLSVYWYQQSLDQGLQFLIQYYNGEERAKGNILERFSAQQFPDLHSELNLSSLELGDSALYFCASSVGGRPNSPLHFGNGTRLTVT.

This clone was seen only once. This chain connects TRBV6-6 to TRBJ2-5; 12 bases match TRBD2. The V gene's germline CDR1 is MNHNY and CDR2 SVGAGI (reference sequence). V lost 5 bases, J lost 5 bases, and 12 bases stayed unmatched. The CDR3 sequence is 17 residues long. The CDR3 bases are TGTGCCAGCAGTCGACGGCTAGCGGGGGGGGGACAGGAGACCCAGTACTTC. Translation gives CASSRRLAGGGQETQYF.

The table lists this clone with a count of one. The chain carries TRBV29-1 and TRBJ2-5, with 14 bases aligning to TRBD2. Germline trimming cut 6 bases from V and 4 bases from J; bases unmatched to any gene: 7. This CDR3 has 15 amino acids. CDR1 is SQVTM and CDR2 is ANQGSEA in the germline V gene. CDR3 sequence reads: CSVGLAGDPGETQYF. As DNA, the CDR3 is TGCAGCGTGGGACTAGCGGGGGATCCGGGAGAGACCCAGTACTTC.

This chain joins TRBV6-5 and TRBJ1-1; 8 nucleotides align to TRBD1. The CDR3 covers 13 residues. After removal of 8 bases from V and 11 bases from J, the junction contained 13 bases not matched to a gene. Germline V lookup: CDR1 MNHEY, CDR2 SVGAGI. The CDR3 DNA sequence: TGTGCCAGCGGCCCACAGGGGGGGATTTTGGCTTTCTTT. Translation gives CASGPQGGILAFF.

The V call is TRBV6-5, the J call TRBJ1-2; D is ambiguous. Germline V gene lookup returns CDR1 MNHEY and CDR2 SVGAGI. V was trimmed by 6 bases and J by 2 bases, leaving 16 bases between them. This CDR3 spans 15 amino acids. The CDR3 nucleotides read TGTGCCAGCAGCCCCAGGTCGAACGTCAACTATGGCTACACCTTC. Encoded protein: CASSPRSNVNYGYTF.

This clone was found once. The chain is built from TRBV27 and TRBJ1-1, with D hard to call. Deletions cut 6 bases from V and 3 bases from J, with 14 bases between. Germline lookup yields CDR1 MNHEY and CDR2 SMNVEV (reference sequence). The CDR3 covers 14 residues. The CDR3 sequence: CASRRGEVDTEAFF. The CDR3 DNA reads TGTGCCAGCAGAAGAGGCGAGGTGGACACTGAAGCTTTCTTT.

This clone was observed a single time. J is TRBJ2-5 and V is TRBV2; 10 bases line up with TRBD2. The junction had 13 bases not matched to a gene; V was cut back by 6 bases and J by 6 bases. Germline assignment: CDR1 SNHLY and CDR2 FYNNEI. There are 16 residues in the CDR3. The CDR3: CASSPAGGQDLKTQYF. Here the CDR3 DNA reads TGTGCCAGCAGCCCAGCGGGGGGGCAAGACCTTAAGACCCAGTACTTC.

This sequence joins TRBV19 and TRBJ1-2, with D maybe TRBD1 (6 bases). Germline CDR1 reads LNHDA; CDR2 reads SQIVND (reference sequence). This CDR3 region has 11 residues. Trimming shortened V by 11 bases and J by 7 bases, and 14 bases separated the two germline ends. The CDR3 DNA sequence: TGTGCCGGCTCCGGGGGCGGTGGCTACACCTTC. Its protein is CAGSGGGGYTF.

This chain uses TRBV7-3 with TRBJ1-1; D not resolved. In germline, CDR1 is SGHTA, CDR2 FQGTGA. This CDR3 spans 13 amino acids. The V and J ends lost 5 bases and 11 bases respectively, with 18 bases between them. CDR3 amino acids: CASSPYISERAFF. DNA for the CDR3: TGTGCCAGCAGCCCTTACATCAGCGAAAGGGCTTTCTTT.

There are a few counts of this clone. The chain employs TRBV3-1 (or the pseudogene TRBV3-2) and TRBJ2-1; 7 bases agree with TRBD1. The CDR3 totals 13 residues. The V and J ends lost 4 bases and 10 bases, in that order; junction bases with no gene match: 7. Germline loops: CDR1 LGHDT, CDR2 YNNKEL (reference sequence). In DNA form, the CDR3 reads TGTGCCAGCAGCCTCGGGACAGTCGGGGAGCAGTTCTTC. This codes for CASSLGTVGEQFF.

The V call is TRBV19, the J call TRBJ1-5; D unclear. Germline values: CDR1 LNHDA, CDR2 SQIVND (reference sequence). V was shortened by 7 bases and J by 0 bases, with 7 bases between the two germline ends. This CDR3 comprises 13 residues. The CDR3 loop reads CASTLYSNQPQHF. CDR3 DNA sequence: TGTGCCAGTACCTTATATAGCAATCAGCCCCAGCATTTT.